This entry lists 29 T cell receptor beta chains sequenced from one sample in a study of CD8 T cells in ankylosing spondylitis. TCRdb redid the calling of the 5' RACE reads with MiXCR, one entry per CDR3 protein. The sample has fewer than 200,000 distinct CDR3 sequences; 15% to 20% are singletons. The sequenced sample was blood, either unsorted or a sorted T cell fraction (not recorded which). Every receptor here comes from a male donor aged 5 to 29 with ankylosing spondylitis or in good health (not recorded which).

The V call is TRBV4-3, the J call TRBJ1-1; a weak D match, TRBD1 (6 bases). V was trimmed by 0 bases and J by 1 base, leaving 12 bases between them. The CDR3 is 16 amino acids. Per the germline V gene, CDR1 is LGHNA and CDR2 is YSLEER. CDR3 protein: CASSQDGRGSNTEAFF. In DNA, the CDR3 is TGCGCCAGCAGCCAAGATGGGAGGGGGTCGAACACTGAAGCTTTCTTT.

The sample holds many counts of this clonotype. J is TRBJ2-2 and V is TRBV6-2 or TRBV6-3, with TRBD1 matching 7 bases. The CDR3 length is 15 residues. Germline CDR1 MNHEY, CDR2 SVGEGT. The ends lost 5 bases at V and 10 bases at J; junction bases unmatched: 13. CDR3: CASSQARQGPQELFF. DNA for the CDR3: TGTGCCAGCAGTCAAGCCCGACAGGGTCCACAGGAGCTGTTTTTT.

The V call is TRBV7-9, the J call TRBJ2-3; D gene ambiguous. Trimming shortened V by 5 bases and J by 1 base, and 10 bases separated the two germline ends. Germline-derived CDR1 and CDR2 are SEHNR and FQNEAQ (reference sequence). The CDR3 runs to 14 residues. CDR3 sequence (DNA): TGTGCCAGCAGCCGTCCGGATCGCACAGATACGCAGTATTTT. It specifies CASSRPDRTDTQYF.

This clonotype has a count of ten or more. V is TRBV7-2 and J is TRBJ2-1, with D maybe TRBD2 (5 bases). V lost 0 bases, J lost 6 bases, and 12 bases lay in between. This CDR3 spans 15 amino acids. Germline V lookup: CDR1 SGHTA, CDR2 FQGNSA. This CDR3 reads CASSLAWSGFNEQFF. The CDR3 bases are TGTGCCAGCAGCTTAGCTTGGTCGGGGTTCAATGAGCAGTTCTTC. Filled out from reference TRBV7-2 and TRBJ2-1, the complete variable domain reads GAGVSQSPSNKVTEKGKDVELRCDPISGHTALYWYRQSLGQGLEFLIYFQGNSAPDKSGLPSDRFSAERTGGSVSTLTIQRTQQEDSAVYLCASSLAWSGFNEQFFGPGTRLTVL.

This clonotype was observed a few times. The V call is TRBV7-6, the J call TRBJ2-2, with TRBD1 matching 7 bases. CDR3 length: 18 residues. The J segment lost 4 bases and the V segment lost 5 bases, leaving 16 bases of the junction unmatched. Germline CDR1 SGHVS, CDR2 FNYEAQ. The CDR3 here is CASSQEATGTEITGELFF. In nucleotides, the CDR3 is TGTGCCAGCAGCCAAGAAGCAACCGGGACAGAAATCACCGGGGAGCTGTTTTTT.

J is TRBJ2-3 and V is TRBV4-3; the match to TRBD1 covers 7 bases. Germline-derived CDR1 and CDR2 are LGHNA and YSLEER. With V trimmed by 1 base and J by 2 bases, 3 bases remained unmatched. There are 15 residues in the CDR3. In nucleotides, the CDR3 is TGCGCCAGCAGCCAAGGACAGGGTCTCACAGATACGCAGTATTTT. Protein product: CASSQGQGLTDTQYF.

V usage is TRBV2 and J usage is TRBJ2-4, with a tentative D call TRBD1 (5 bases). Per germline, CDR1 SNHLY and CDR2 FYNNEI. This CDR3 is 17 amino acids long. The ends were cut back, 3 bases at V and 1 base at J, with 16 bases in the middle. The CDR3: CASSEAQALGAKNIQYF. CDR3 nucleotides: TGTGCCAGCAGTGAGGCACAGGCTCTCGGGGCCAAAAACATTCAGTACTTC. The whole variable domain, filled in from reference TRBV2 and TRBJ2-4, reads EPEVTQTPSHQVTQMGQEVILRCVPISNHLYFYWYRQILGQKVEFLVSFYNNEISEKSEIFDDQFSVERPDGSNFTLKIRSTKLEDSAMYFCASSEAQALGAKNIQYFGAGTRLSVL.

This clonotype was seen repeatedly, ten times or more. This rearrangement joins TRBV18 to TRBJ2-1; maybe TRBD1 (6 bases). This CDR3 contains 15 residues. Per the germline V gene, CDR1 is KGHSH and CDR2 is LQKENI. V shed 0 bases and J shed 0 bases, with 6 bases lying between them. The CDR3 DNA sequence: TGTGCCAGCTCACCACCGGGGGCCTCCTACAATGAGCAGTTCTTC. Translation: CASSPPGASYNEQFF.

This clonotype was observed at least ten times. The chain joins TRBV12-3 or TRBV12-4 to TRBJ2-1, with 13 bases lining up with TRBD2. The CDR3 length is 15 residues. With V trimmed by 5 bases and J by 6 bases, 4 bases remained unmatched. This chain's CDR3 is CASSPWTSGSNEQFF. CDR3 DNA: TGTGCCAGCAGTCCCTGGACTAGCGGGAGCAATGAGCAGTTCTTC.

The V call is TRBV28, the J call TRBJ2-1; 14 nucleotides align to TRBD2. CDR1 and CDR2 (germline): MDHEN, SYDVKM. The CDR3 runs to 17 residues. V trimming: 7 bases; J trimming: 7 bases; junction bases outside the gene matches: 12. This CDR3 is CASISGGLAGVVNEQFF. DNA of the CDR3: TGTGCCAGCATCTCCGGGGGACTAGCGGGAGTGGTAAATGAGCAGTTCTTC.

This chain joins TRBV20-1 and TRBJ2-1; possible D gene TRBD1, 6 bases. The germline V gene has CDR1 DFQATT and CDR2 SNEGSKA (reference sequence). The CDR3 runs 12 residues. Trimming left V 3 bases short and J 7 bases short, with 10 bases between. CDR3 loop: CSARVQGNEQFF. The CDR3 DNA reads TGCAGTGCTAGGGTCCAGGGGAATGAGCAGTTCTTC.

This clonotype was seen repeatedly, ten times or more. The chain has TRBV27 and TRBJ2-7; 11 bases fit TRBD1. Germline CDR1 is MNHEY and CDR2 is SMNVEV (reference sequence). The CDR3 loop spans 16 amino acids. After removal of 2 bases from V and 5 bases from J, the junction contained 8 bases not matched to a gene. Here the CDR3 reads CASSLAGQGGFNEQYF. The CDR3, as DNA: TGTGCCAGCAGTTTAGCGGGACAGGGGGGGTTCAACGAGCAGTACTTC.

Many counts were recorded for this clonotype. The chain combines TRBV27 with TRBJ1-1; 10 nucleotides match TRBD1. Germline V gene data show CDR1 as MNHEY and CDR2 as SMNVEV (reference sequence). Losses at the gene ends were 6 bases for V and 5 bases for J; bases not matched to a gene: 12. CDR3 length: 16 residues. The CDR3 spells CASRRDRGGRGTEAFF. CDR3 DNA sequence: TGTGCCAGCAGGCGGGACAGGGGAGGTAGAGGGACTGAAGCTTTCTTT.

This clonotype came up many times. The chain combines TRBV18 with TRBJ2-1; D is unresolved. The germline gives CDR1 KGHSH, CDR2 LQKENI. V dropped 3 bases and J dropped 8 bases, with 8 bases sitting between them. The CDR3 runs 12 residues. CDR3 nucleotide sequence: TGTGCCAGCTCACCGCTGAGCGATGAGCAGTTCTTC. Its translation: CASSPLSDEQFF.

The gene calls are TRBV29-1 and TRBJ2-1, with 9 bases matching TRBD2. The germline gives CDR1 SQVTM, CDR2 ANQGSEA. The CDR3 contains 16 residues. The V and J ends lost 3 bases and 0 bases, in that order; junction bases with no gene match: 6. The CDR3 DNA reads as TGCAGCGTTGACGGTAGCGGGGGCAGCTCCTACAATGAGCAGTTCTTC. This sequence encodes CSVDGSGGSSYNEQFF.

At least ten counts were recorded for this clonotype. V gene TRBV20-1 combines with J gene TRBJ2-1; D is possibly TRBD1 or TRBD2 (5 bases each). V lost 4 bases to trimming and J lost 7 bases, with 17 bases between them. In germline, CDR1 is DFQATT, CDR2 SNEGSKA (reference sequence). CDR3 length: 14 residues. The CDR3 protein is CSATLGTTLNEQFF. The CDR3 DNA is TGCAGTGCTACTCTCGGGACCACCTTGAATGAGCAGTTCTTC.

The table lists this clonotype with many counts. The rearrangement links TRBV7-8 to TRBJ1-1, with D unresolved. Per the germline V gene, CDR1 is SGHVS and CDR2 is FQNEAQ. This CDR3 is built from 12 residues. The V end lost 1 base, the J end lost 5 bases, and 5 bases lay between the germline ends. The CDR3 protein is CASSLERTEAFF. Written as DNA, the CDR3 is TGTGCCAGCAGCTTAGAAAGGACTGAAGCTTTCTTT.

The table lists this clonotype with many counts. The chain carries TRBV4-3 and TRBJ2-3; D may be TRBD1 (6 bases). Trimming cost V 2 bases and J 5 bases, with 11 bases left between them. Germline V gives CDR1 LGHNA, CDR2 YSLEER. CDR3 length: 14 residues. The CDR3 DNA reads TGCGCCAGCAGCCAAACCGGGACAAGAGATACGCAGTATTTT. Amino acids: CASSQTGTRDTQYF.

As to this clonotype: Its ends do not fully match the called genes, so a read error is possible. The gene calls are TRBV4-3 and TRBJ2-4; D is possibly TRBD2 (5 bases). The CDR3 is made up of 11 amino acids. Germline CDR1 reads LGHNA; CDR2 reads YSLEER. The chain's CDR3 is CASSQFYSGNF. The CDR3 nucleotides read TGCGCCAGCAGCCAATTTTATTCGGGAAACTTC.

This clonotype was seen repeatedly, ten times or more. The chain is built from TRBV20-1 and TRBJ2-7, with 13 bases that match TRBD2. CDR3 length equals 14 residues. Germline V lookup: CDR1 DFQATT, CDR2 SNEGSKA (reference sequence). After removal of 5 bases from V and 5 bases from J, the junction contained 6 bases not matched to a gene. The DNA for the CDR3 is TGCAGTGCTGGGACTAGCGGGATGTCAAACGAGCAGTACTTC. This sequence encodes CSAGTSGMSNEQYF.

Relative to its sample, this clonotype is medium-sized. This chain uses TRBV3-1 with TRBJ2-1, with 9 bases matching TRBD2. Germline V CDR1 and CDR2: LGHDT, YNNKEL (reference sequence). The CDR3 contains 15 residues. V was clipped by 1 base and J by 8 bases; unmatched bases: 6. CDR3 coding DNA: TGTGCCAGCAGCCAAGGGGGTCTAGCGGGATATGAGCAGTTCTTC. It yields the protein CASSQGGLAGYEQFF.

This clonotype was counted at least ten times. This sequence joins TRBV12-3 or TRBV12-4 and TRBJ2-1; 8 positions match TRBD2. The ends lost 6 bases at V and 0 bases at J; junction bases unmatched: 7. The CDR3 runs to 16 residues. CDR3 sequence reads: CASRPAGDLSYNEQFF. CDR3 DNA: TGTGCCAGCAGACCAGCGGGAGACCTCTCCTACAATGAGCAGTTCTTC.

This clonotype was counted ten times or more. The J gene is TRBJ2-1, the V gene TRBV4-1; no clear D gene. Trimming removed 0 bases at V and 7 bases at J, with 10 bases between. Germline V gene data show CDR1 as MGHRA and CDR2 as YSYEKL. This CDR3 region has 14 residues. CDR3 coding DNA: TGCGCCAGCAGCCAAGAGGGGTTGGTGAATGAGCAGTTCTTC. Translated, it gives CASSQEGLVNEQFF.

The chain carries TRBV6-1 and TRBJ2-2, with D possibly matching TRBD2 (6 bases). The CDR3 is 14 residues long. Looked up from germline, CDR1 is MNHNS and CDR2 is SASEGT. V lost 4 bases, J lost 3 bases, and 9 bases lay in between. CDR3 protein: CASSVPSDTGELFF. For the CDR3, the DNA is TGTGCCAGCAGTGTGCCTAGCGACACCGGGGAGCTGTTTTTT.

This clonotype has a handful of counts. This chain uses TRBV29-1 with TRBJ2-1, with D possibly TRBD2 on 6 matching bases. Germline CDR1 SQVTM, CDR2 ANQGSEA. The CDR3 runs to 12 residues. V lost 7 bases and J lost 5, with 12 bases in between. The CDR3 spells CSARLGDNEQFF. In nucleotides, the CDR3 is TGCAGCGCGCGACTAGGGGACAATGAGCAGTTCTTC.

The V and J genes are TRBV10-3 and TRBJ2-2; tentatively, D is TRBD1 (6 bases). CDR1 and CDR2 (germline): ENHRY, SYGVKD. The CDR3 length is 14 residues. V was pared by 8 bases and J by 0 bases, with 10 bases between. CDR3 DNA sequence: TGTGCCATCCACAGGGATCCGAACACCGGGGAGCTGTTTTTT. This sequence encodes CAIHRDPNTGELFF.

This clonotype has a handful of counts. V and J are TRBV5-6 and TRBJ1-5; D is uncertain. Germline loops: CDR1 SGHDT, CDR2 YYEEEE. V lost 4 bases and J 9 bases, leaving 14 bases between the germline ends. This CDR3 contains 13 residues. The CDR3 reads CASSAQSMAPQHF. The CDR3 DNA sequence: TGTGCCAGCAGCGCCCAATCAATGGCGCCCCAGCATTTT.

The CDR3 loop reads CASSLTRLGALNTGELFF. CDR3 sequence (DNA): TGTGCCAGCAGCTTAACCCGACTAGGGGCGTTGAACACCGGGGAGCTGTTTTTT. This chain uses TRBV11-3 with TRBJ2-2, with D possibly matching TRBD2 (6 bases). The CDR3 is 18 residues long. Germline-derived CDR1 and CDR2 are SGHNT and YENEEA. The V gene lost 2 bases and the J gene lost 1 base, with 17 bases spanning the gap.

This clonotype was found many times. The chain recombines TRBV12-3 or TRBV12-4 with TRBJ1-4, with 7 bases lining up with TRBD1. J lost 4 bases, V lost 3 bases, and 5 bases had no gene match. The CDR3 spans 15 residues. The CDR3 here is CASSLMTGSNEKLFF. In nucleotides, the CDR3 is TGTGCCAGCAGTTTGATGACAGGGAGTAATGAAAAACTGTTTTTT.